The clone carrying this T cell receptor beta chain appeared a few times. The CDR3 covers 15 residues. V gave up 5 bases and J gave up 2 bases; unmatched junction bases: 8. Germline V gene lookup returns CDR1 MGHRA and CDR2 YSYEKL. Sequenced by immunoSEQ multiplex PCR; TCRdb stores in-frame clones only, minus some. The table records roughly 200,000 clones, 82% of them present only once. These data come from a study of blood T cell repertoires in COVID-19. Study-wide context: COVID-19 samples, acute and convalescent, were from the United States, Italy and Spain.

Categorization into cohorts depended on clinical history that participants reported. The receptor's source is a woman aged 60-75 years with acute COVID-19. Sequencing was done on a sample of PBMCs or T cells enriched from blood (not recorded which). This chain connects TRBV4-1 to TRBJ1-2, with 7 bases lining up with TRBD1. The CDR3 region has the DNA TGCGCCAGCAGCTACGACAGGGACCAAAACTATGGCTACACCTTC. Its translation: CASSYDRDQNYGYTF.